This T cell receptor beta chain was identified in a study of blood T cells in healthy people across ages. Together with a sample-barcoded 5' primer, a J-beta primer mix was included in a second PCR lasting about 6 to 11 cycles. TCRdb re-analysed the 5' RACE reads in MiXCR, keeping a single row per CDR3 protein. The sample lists fewer than 700,000 distinct CDR3 sequences, 40% to 50% occurring once. The total RNA that was extracted per sample amounted to at least 5 micrograms. This clonotype was sampled from a man at least 80 years old in good health. Sequenced sample: blood.

The CDR3 sequence is CASSRRLRNNEQFF. CDR3 sequence (DNA): TGTGCCAGCAGCCGGCGGCTTAGAAACAATGAGCAGTTCTTC. The chain uses TRBV28 and TRBJ2-1; no clear D gene. This CDR3 contains 14 residues. Germline values: CDR1 MDHEN, CDR2 SYDVKM. V was cut by 6 bases and J by 5 bases, with 14 bases left in between.